A selection of T cell receptor beta chains follows, all from one sample in a study of post-analysis software for immune sequencing data. TCRdb ran MiXCR on the PCR reads and lists one entry per CDR3 protein. Altogether about 540,000 distinct CDR3 sequences are present, around a third being singletons, with the ten largest covering 4.5% to 7.5%. Sequencing was carried out using blood. The receptors come from a girl under 18 with multiple sclerosis. CDR3s include the opening cysteine and the closing phenylalanine or tryptophan. The D gene is left open where the match is weak. Some rows mark clone size as missing; the rest say once, few, many or name a class of expanded clone.

TRBJ2-7	TRBV18	NA	NA	CASSLTSADYGQYF	TGTGCCAGCTCACTGACTTCAGCGGACTACGGGCAGTACTTC
TRBJ2-7	TRBV5-1	few	NA	CASSGADGSYEQYF	TGCGCCAGCAGCGGGGCCGACGGATCCTACGAGCAGTACTTC
TRBJ2-3	TRBV20-1	many	TRBD2	CSARSGGTDTQYF	TGCAGTGCGAGAAGCGGGGGCACAGATACGCAGTATTTT
TRBJ1-6	TRBV20-1	few	NA	CSADTGSFRSPLHF	TGCAGTGCTGATACAGGGTCCTTTAGGTCACCCCTCCACTTT
TRBJ2-6	TRBV9	NA	NA	CASSVTPGQGRVANVLTF	TGTGCCAGCAGCGTAACCCCTGGCCAGGGAAGGGTGGCCAACGTCCTGACTTTC
TRBJ2-7	TRBV10-3	NA	TRBD1	CAISTDRGSYEQYF	TGTGCCATCAGTACCGACAGGGGGTCCTACGAGCAGTACTTC
TRBJ1-5	TRBV2	NA	NA	CASSEGGHSNQPQHF	TGTGCCAGCAGTGAGGGCGGACATAGCAATCAGCCCCAGCATTTT
TRBJ2-3	TRBV3-1	once	NA	CAIGGLSGDTQYF	TGTGCCATCGGAGGACTGTCCGGAGATACGCAGTATTTT
TRBJ2-1	TRBV15	NA	TRBD1	CATSRDLGQGANNEQFF	TGTGCCACCAGCAGAGATCTTGGGCAGGGGGCTAACAATGAGCAGTTCTTC
TRBJ2-5	TRBV28	NA	NA	CASSRAGTQETQYF	TGTGCCAGCAGTAGGGCGGGGACCCAAGAGACCCAGTACTTC
TRBJ2-7	TRBV12-3/TRBV12-4	few	NA	CASSLRDIGYEQYF	TGTGCCAGCAGTTTGAGGGACATTGGCTACGAGCAGTACTTC
TRBJ2-3	TRBV12-3/TRBV12-4	NA	NA	CASSFQAGQARTDTQYF	TGTGCCAGCTCCTTCCAAGCGGGCCAGGCACGCACAGATACGCAGTATTTT
TRBJ1-2	TRBV12-3/TRBV12-4	NA	TRBD1	CASSQDRGNGYTF	TGTGCCAGCAGCCAGGACAGGGGGAATGGCTACACCTTC
TRBJ2-5	TRBV20-1	NA	TRBD2	CSASMGGGQETQYF	TGCAGTGCTAGTATGGGGGGGGGGCAAGAGACCCAGTACTTC
TRBJ2-5	TRBV27	few	NA	CASSLSRGILHQETQYF	TGTGCCAGCAGTTTATCCCGGGGGATCTTGCACCAAGAGACCCAGTACTTC
TRBJ2-1	TRBV7-9	NA	NA	CASSPGSGQFF	TGTGCCAGCAGCCCAGGATCAGGGCAGTTCTTC
TRBJ2-5	TRBV6-5	few	NA	CASSPTGELQETQYF	TGTGCCAGCAGCCCCACCGGGGAGCTCCAAGAGACCCAGTACTTC
TRBJ1-2	TRBV6-5	NA	NA	CASSYWTKTIDGYTF	TGTGCCAGCAGTTATTGGACAAAAACTATAGATGGCTACACCTTC
TRBJ2-2	TRBV3-1	NA	NA	CASSPILSTTFPGELFF	TGTGCCAGCAGCCCTATTCTTTCGACTACTTTTCCGGGGGAGCTGTTTTTT
TRBJ1-4	TRBV12-3/TRBV12-4	NA	NA	CASRVEAGYNEKLFF	TGTGCCAGCAGAGTGGAGGCCGGGTATAATGAAAAACTGTTTTTT
TRBJ1-2	TRBV29-1	NA	NA	CSVAQFYSQGYTF	TGCAGCGTTGCCCAGTTCTATTCGCAGGGCTACACCTTC
TRBJ1-6	TRBV14	few	NA	CASSFRTPFGANSPLHF	TGTGCCAGCAGCTTCCGGACTCCCTTCGGGGCGAATTCACCCCTCCACTTT
TRBJ2-1	TRBV5-1	NA	NA	CASSFRNLSYNEQFF	TGCGCCAGCAGCTTCCGGAATTTATCCTACAATGAGCAGTTCTTC
TRBJ1-6	TRBV7-2	few	NA	CASSAQVYNSPLHF	TGTGCCAGCAGTGCCCAGGTCTATAATTCACCCCTCCACTTT
TRBJ2-5	TRBV20-1	NA	NA	CSARTHPGETQYF	TGCAGTGCTCGGACACACCCAGGGGAGACCCAGTACTTC
TRBJ2-6	TRBV28	NA	NA	CASSFPLGLGSGANVLTF	TGTGCCAGCAGTTTCCCCTTGGGGCTGGGCTCTGGGGCCAACGTCCTGACTTTC
TRBJ2-1	TRBV3-1	few	NA	CASSQWETGSYNEQFF	TGTGCCAGCAGCCAATGGGAGACAGGCTCCTACAATGAGCAGTTCTTC
TRBJ2-7	TRBV20-1	few	TRBD1	CSARPGQEPYEQYF	TGCAGTGCTAGGCCGGGACAGGAACCCTACGAGCAGTACTTC
TRBJ1-1	TRBV29-1	few	NA	CSASGARVNTEAFF	TGCAGCGCCTCGGGGGCACGGGTGAACACTGAAGCTTTCTTT
TRBJ1-4	TRBV6-5	NA	NA	CASSRLSTGRFEKLFF	TGTGCCAGCAGTCGACTTTCGACAGGACGATTTGAAAAACTGTTTTTT
TRBJ2-3	TRBV7-9	few	NA	CASSLAGRTDTQYF	TGTGCCAGCAGCTTAGCAGGCCGCACAGATACGCAGTATTTT
TRBJ1-5	TRBV10-3	NA	NA	CAISEKGGQPQHF	TGTGCCATCAGTGAAAAGGGGGGTCAGCCCCAGCATTTT
TRBJ2-1	TRBV5-1	NA	TRBD2	CASRRLAGGLNEQFF	TGCGCCAGCAGGAGACTAGCGGGGGGGCTCAATGAGCAGTTCTTC
TRBJ2-1	TRBV5-1	NA	TRBD2	CASSIQAGRSYNEQFF	TGCGCCAGCAGCATTCAAGCGGGGAGGTCCTACAATGAGCAGTTCTTC
TRBJ2-1	TRBV7-9	NA	NA	CASSLGGTRYNEQFF	TGTGCCAGCAGCTTAGGAGGGACTCGCTACAATGAGCAGTTCTTC
TRBJ2-4	TRBV5-1	few	NA	CASSSGAGAMAKNIQYF	TGCGCCAGCAGCTCAGGGGCGGGAGCCATGGCCAAAAACATTCAGTACTTC
TRBJ2-1	TRBV7-2	NA	NA	CASSLMWGDNEQFF	TGTGCCAGCAGCCTAATGTGGGGGGACAATGAGCAGTTCTTC
TRBJ2-5	TRBV12-3/TRBV12-4	NA	TRBD1	CASSRTGLQETQYF	TGTGCCAGCAGCCGGACAGGGCTCCAAGAGACCCAGTACTTC
TRBJ2-2	TRBV29-1	few	NA	CSVVGRGSSGELFF	TGCAGCGTTGTTGGCAGGGGAAGCTCCGGGGAGCTGTTTTTT
TRBJ1-2	TRBV29-1	few	NA	CSVVSNYGYTF	TGCAGCGTTGTTTCTAACTATGGCTACACCTTC
TRBJ1-2	TRBV6-5	few	NA	CASSRPGLGGGYTF	TGTGCCAGCAGTCGCCCAGGGCTCGGGGGCGGCTACACCTTC
TRBJ2-5	TRBV9	NA	TRBD2	CASSVGTGGPRETQYF	TGTGCCAGCAGCGTTGGGACGGGGGGGCCGCGGGAGACCCAGTACTTC
TRBJ2-5	TRBV5-1	NA	NA	CASSMGAEETQYF	TGCGCCAGCAGTATGGGGGCCGAAGAGACCCAGTACTTC
TRBJ2-3	TRBV5-1	NA	TRBD2	CASSLRGLAGDTQYF	TGCGCCAGCAGCTTGCGAGGACTAGCGGGAGATACGCAGTATTTT